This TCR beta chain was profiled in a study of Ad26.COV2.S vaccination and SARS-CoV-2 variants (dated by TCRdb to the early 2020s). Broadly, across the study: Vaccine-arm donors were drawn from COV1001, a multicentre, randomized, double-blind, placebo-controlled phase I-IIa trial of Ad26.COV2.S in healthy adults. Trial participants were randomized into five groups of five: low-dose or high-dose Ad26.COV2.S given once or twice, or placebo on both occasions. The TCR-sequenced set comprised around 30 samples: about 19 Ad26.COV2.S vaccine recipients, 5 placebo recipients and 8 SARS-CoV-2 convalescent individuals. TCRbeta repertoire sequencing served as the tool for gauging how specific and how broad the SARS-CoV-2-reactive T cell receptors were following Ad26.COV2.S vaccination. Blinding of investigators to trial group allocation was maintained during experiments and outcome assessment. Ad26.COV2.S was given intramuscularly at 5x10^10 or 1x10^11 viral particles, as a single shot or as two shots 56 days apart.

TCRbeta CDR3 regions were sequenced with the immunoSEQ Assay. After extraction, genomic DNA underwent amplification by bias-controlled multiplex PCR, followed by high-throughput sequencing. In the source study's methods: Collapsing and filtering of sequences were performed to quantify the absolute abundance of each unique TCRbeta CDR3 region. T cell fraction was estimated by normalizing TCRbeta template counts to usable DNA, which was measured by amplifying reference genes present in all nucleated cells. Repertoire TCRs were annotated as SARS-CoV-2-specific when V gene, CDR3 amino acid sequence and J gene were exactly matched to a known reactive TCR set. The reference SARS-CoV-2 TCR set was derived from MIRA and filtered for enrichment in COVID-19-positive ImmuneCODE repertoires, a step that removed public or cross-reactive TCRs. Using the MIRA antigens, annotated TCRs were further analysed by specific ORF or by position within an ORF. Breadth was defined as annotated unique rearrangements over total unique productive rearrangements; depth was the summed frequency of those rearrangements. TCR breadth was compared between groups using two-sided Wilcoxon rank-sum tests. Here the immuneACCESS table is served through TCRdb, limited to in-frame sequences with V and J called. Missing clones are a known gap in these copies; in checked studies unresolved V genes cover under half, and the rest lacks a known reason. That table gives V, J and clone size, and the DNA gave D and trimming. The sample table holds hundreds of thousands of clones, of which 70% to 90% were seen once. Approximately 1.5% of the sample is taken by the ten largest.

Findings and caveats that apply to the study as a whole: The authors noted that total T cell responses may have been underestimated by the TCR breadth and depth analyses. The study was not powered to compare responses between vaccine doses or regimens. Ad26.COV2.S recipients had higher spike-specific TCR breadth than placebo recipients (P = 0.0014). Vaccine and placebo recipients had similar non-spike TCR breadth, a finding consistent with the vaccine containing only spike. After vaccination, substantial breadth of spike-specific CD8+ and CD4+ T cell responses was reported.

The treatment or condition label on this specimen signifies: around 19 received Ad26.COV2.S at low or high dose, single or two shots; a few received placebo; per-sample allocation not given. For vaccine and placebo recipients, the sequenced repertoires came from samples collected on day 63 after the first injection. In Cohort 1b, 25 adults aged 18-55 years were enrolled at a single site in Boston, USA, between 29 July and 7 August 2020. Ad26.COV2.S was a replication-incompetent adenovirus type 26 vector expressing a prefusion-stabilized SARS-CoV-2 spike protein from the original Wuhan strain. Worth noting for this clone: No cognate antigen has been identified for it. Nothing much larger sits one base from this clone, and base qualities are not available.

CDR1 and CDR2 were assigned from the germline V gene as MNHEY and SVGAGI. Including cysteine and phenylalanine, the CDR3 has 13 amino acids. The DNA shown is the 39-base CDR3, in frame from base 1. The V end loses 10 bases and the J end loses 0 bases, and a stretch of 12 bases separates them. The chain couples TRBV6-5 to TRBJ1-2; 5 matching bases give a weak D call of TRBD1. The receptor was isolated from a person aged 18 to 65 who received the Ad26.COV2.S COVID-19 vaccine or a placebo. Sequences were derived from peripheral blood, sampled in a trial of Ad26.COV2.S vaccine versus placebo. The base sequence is TGTGCCATCTCCAGAGGGGCTAACTATGGCTACACCTTC. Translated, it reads CAISRGANYGYTF.